This is a list of T cell receptor beta chains from one sample in a study of CD8+ T cells in alopecia areata. Assay used: immunoSEQ multiplex PCR; TCRdb lists only in-frame clones, some missing. The sample has more than 130,000 clones, roughly four fifths seen once. Source: CD8+ T cells sorted from blood, taken at week 4, from a patient treated with tofacitinib. Every receptor here comes from a human donor with alopecia areata. The CDR3 runs from the conserved cysteine through the conserved F or W. A D gene is named only where the DNA matches it firmly. Clone size appears in some rows only: once, few, many, or a class for an expanded clone.

d_call cdr3_length j_call v_call clone_size cdr3_nt cdr3_aa
TRBD1 16 TRBJ2-5 TRBV15 . TGTGCCACCAGCAGAGGTATACAGGGGACCCAAGAGACCCAGTACTTC CATSRGIQGTQETQYF
. 13 TRBJ2-4 TRBV13 . TGTGCCAGCAGCTCGGGGGCTGGGAACATTCAGTACTTC CASSSGAGNIQYF
. 15 TRBJ2-1 TRBV6-6 . TGTGCCAGCAGTTCCGAGGGGGGGCTCTCGAATGAGCAGTTCTTC CASSSEGGLSNEQFF
. 16 TRBJ2-6 TRBV6-1 . TGTGCCAGCAGTGACCCTTTTTGGGCTGGGGCCAACGTCCTGACTTTC CASSDPFWAGANVLTF
. 13 TRBJ2-7 TRBV29-1 . TGCAGCGTTGAGCGGGCTGGGTCCTACGAGCAGTACTTC CSVERAGSYEQYF
TRBD2 16 TRBJ2-3 TRBV12-5 few TGTGCTAGTGGGTCCGCTAGCGGTGCTCGGTCAGATACGCAGTATTTT CASGSASGARSDTQYF
. 16 TRBJ2-2 TRBV4-1 . TGCGCCAGCAGCCAAGATTACGGGGGGCCCCCCGGGGAGCTGTTTTTT CASSQDYGGPPGELFF
TRBD1 15 TRBJ1-5 TRBV4-1 . TGCGCCAGCAGCCAAGCAGACAGGGAGGATCAGCCCCAGCATTTT CASSQADREDQPQHF
. 18 TRBJ1-3 TRBV15 . TGTGCCACCAGCAGAGATAAGGGTGTGGATGCGTCTGGAAACACCATATATTTT CATSRDKGVDASGNTIYF
TRBD2 15 TRBJ2-7 TRBV4-1 . TGCGCCAGCAGCCAAGATAGAAGCGGGACCTACGAGCAGTACTTC CASSQDRSGTYEQYF
. 15 TRBJ2-1 TRBV7-9 . TGTGCCAGCAGCCCCGGAGTGGGGGGAAACAATGAGCAGTTCTTC CASSPGVGGNNEQFF
. 11 TRBJ2-2 TRBV10-2 . TGCGCCAGCAGTGAGACGGGGGAGCTGTTTTTT CASSETGELFF
. 14 TRBJ2-7 TRBV19 . TGTGCCAGTAGTGGTGGGTCGTTCCTTTCTGAGCAGTACTTC CASSGGSFLSEQYF
. 13 TRBJ1-5 TRBV23-1 . TGCGCCAGCAGTCACGGGAGAATCCAGCCCCAGCATTTT CASSHGRIQPQHF
TRBD1 15 TRBJ1-5 TRBV7-6 . TGTGCCAGCAGCCAGGGACAGGGGGCCGGTCAGCCCCAGCATTTT CASSQGQGAGQPQHF
TRBD1 14 TRBJ1-1 TRBV5-5 . TGTGCCAGCAGCCTGGGGGACAGAAACACTGAAGCTTTCTTT CASSLGDRNTEAFF
. 15 TRBJ2-1 TRBV9 few TGTGCCAGCAGCACCCAGGGGGGGTCCTACAATGAGCAGTTCTTC CASSTQGGSYNEQFF
. 14 TRBJ2-5 TRBV5-1 . TGCGCCAGCAGCTTGGGGGTACAGGGAGAGACCCAGTACTTC CASSLGVQGETQYF
TRBD2 15 TRBJ2-1 TRBV7-8 . TGTGCCAGCAGCTCAGGACTAGCGAGTAACAATGAGCAGTTCTTC CASSSGLASNNEQFF